This TCR beta chain is drawn from a study of shared clonotypes between healthy human individuals. Free of recent acute infections or vaccinations, the donors were healthy HIV-negative adults. Division of CD4+ cells produced a CD45RA+ naive subset and a CD45RA-negative memory subset. Original processing notes: Junction-only sequences produced by ImmunoSEQ had no quality scores, so filtering differed. Some clones are missing from TCRdb's copy, which holds only in-frame ones; the method was immunoSEQ multiplex PCR. The V and J calls and clone size are taken from that table; D and trimming were inferred from the DNA. Of over 850,000 clones listed, around three quarters are singletons. With V trimmed by 3 bases and J by 8 bases, 18 bases remained unmatched. This CDR3 spans 19 amino acids. CDR1 and CDR2 from the germline V gene are LGHNA and YSLEER.

The sequenced material came from memory CD4+ T cells from PBMCs. Subset noted: CD45RA-negative fraction. This clonotype was obtained from a man aged 18 to 30 in good health. Some clones in this sample may be carry-over from other donors' samples. This chain connects TRBV4-3 to TRBJ1-4, with 10 bases identical to TRBD1. The CDR3 DNA is TGCGCCAGCAGCCACACCGCCGGGACAGGGGAGGTGGAAAGGGAAAAACTGTTTTTT. This sequence encodes CASSHTAGTGEVEREKLFF.